The 25 T cell receptor beta chains below all came from one sample that was sequenced in a study of blood T cell repertoires in COVID-19. TCRdb's table, derived via immunoSEQ multiplex PCR, lists solely in-frame clones and lacks some. The table has 55,000 to 70,000 clones, more than 75% seen once. The sequencing sample was made of peripheral blood. Every receptor here comes from a woman aged 55-69 years with acute or convalescent COVID-19.

V gene TRBV7-9 combines with J gene TRBJ1-6; TRBD1 matches 8 bases. The CDR3 is 14 residues long. V was clipped by 5 bases and J by 10 bases; unmatched bases: 7. CDR1 and CDR2 (germline): SEHNR, FQNEAQ (reference sequence). CDR3 DNA sequence: TGTGCCAGCAGCCAAGGACAGGGTGGATCACCCCTCCACTTT. Its translation is CASSQGQGGSPLHF.

This chain connects TRBV5-1 to TRBJ1-4; D call uncertain. The CDR3 is 13 amino acids. V was cut by 4 bases and J by 8 bases, with 12 bases left in between. Germline CDR1 and CDR2: SGHRS and YFSETQ. CDR3 sequence: CASSAAVGEKLFF. CDR3 DNA sequence: TGCGCCAGCAGCGCGGCGGTTGGGGAAAAACTGTTTTTT.

The chain is built from TRBV7-9 and TRBJ1-2, with 11 nucleotides matching TRBD1. This CDR3 comprises 13 residues. J lost 8 bases, V lost 11 bases, and 10 bases had no gene match. Germline CDR1 SEHNR, CDR2 FQNEAQ (reference sequence). CDR3 coding DNA: TGTGCCTGCGCAATGGGGACAGGGGGAGGCTACACCTTC. Protein product: CACAMGTGGGYTF.

The genes are TRBV27 and TRBJ2-5; the D gene is possibly TRBD2 (5 bases). V was shortened by 6 bases and J by 2 bases, with 16 bases between the two germline ends. The CDR3 sequence is 15 residues long. CDR1 MNHEY and CDR2 SMNVEV come from the germline V gene (reference sequence). The CDR3 region is CASRGYRGSQETQYF. In DNA form, the CDR3 reads TGTGCCAGCAGGGGATATCGGGGTTCACAAGAGACCCAGTACTTC.

The gene calls are TRBV12-5 and TRBJ2-7; tentatively, D is TRBD1 (6 bases). Germline CDR1 is LGHNT and CDR2 is FRNRAP. The V end was cut by 6 bases, the J end by 5 bases, with 20 bases between. This CDR3 has 15 residues. As DNA, the CDR3 is TGTGCTAGTGGGGGGGAATCGGGACAAGTAGACGAGCAGTACTTC. It yields the protein CASGGESGQVDEQYF. The full variable domain, with the rest looked up from reference TRBV12-5 and TRBJ2-7, is DARVTQTPRHKVTEMGQEVTMRCQPILGHNTVFWYRQTMMQGLELLAYFRNRAPLDDSGMPKDRFSAEMPDATLATLKIQPSEPRDSAVYFCASGGESGQVDEQYFGPGTRLTVT.

The rearrangement joins TRBV6-2 or TRBV6-3 to TRBJ1-6, with no clear D. V dropped 0 bases and J dropped 10 bases, with 16 bases sitting between them. The germline V gene encodes CDR1 MNHEY and CDR2 SVGEGT. The CDR3 contains 16 residues. This CDR3 is CASSYSRPRGNSPLHF. CDR3 DNA sequence: TGTGCCAGCAGTTACTCCCGACCGCGGGGAAACTCACCCCTCCACTTT.

This chain joins TRBV5-1 and TRBJ1-2, with TRBD1 identical over 10 bases. Germline V gene lookup returns CDR1 SGHRS and CDR2 YFSETQ. V was clipped by 6 bases and J by 7 bases; unmatched bases: 9. The CDR3 has 14 residues. The CDR3 reads CASNPGQGIAGYTF. The CDR3, as DNA: TGCGCCAGCAACCCGGGACAGGGGATCGCTGGCTACACCTTC.

The chain combines TRBV29-1 with TRBJ1-1; no firm D call. The V gene lost 2 bases and the J gene lost 1 base, with 5 bases spanning the gap. This CDR3 comprises 12 residues. The V gene's germline CDR1 is SQVTM and CDR2 ANQGSEA. Here the CDR3 reads CSVESRNTEAFF. The CDR3 region has the DNA TGCAGCGTTGAATCGAGGAACACTGAAGCTTTCTTT.

This rearrangement joins TRBV6-1 to TRBJ1-3; 10 bases match TRBD1. CDR1 MNHNS and CDR2 SASEGT come from the germline V gene. The ends lost 2 bases at V and 3 bases at J; junction bases unmatched: 4. The CDR3 contains 16 residues. The CDR3: CASSEWDRGNGNTIYF. In nucleotides, the CDR3 is TGTGCCAGCAGTGAATGGGACAGGGGAAATGGAAACACCATATATTTT.

The gene calls are TRBV4-1 and TRBJ1-1; 7 bases are shared with TRBD1. CDR1 MGHRA and CDR2 YSYEKL come from the germline V gene. This CDR3 region has 16 residues. J gave up 3 bases and V 4 bases, and 11 bases lay outside the gene matches. The CDR3 is CASSPSLGGADTEAFF. For the CDR3, the DNA is TGCGCCAGCAGCCCTTCATTAGGGGGCGCAGACACTGAAGCTTTCTTT.

The chain is built from TRBV7-9 and TRBJ1-4; D is unclear. The length of the CDR3 is 11 residues. CDR1 and CDR2 from the germline V gene are SEHNR and FQNEAQ (reference sequence). V lost 3 bases and J 8 bases, leaving 4 bases between the germline ends. The CDR3 DNA reads TGTGCCAGCAGCTTGAGCGAAAAACTGTTTTTT. Protein: CASSLSEKLFF.

This clone was seen more than once but under ten times. V and J are TRBV12-5 and TRBJ1-2; unclear D gene. CDR3 length equals 14 residues. Germline values: CDR1 LGHNT, CDR2 FRNRAP. Trimming shortened V by 1 base and J by 4 bases, and 10 bases separated the two germline ends. CDR3: CASGLAGHPYGYTF. CDR3 in DNA: TGTGCTAGTGGTTTGGCTGGGCACCCCTATGGCTACACCTTC.

V usage is TRBV3-1 (or the pseudogene TRBV3-2) and J usage is TRBJ2-1; 8 bases are shared with TRBD2. V was pared by 4 bases and J by 6 bases, with 14 bases of the junction left unmatched. This CDR3 contains 17 residues. Looked up from germline, CDR1 is LGHDT and CDR2 is YNNKEL (reference sequence). Here the CDR3 reads CASSPFSPAGGFNEQFF. Here the CDR3 DNA reads TGTGCCAGCAGCCCTTTCTCACCGGCGGGGGGCTTCAATGAGCAGTTCTTC.

This chain links TRBV11-2 with TRBJ2-1; the match to TRBD1 covers 10 bases. The junction had 3 bases not matched to a gene; V was cut back by 4 bases and J by 6 bases. The CDR3 is made up of 14 amino acids. The germline CDR1 and CDR2 sequences are SGHAT and FQNNGV. The CDR3 coding sequence is TGTGCCAGCAGCTCACGGACAGGGGGCAATGAGCAGTTCTTC. This codes for CASSSRTGGNEQFF.

The sample holds a few counts of this clone. This chain connects TRBV3-1 (or the pseudogene TRBV3-2) to TRBJ1-6; possible D gene TRBD1, 6 bases. Looked up from germline, CDR1 is LGHDT and CDR2 is YNNKEL (reference sequence). The CDR3 runs 14 residues. Deletions cut 0 bases from V and 9 bases from J, with 9 bases between. CDR3 amino acids: CASSQDVRGSPLHF. The CDR3 coding sequence is TGTGCCAGCAGCCAAGATGTCAGGGGTTCACCCCTCCACTTT.

This rearrangement joins TRBV27 to TRBJ1-2; D ambiguous. The CDR3 is 14 amino acids. Germline V gene sequence: CDR1 MNHEY, CDR2 SMNVEV (reference sequence). Between the trimmed V and J ends, which lost 5 bases and 4 bases, there was a span of 14 bases. CDR3 sequence reads: CASSPLTAGYGYTF. CDR3 nucleotide sequence: TGTGCCAGCAGTCCGCTAACCGCGGGCTATGGCTACACCTTC.

The chain carries TRBV10-3 and TRBJ1-2, with D unresolved. The CDR3 runs 12 residues. Trimming took off 4 bases at V and 8 bases at J, with 11 bases between the two ends. Per the germline V gene, CDR1 is ENHRY and CDR2 is SYGVKD. The CDR3 bases are TGTGCCATCAGTGCGACGGGAGGGGGCTACACCTTC. Its protein is CAISATGGGYTF.

The J gene is TRBJ2-3, the V gene TRBV12-3 or TRBV12-4; 10 bases map to TRBD1. CDR3 size: 13 residues. V trimming: 10 bases; J trimming: 1 base; junction bases outside the gene matches: 2. The CDR3 region has the DNA TGTGCCATCGGGACAGGGGGCACAGATACGCAGTATTTT. Encoded protein: CAIGTGGTDTQYF.

The rearrangement links TRBV9 to TRBJ2-3, with 11 bases lining up with TRBD2. There are 15 residues in the CDR3. The junction had 4 bases not matched to a gene; V was cut back by 3 bases and J by 4 bases. In germline, CDR1 is SGDLS, CDR2 YYNGEE. CDR3 sequence (DNA): TGTGCCAGCAGCGCCGTAGCGGGGGGGGCAGATACGCAGTATTTT. Translation: CASSAVAGGADTQYF.

The chain recombines TRBV19 with TRBJ1-1; D may be TRBD1 (5 bases). The germline gives CDR1 LNHDA, CDR2 SQIVND (reference sequence). The length of the CDR3 is 16 residues. Trimming removed 5 bases at V and 2 bases at J, with 18 bases between. As DNA, the CDR3 is TGTGCCAGTAGTGGGCAGGGAGGGCTGCTAAACACTGAAGCTTTCTTT. It codes for CASSGQGGLLNTEAFF.

The chain recombines TRBV5-5 with TRBJ2-7; D unclear. V shed 4 bases and J shed 5 bases, with 7 bases lying between them. The CDR3 has 11 residues. From germline, CDR1 is SGHKS and CDR2 YYEKEE (reference sequence). The CDR3 region has the DNA TGTGCCAGCAGCCTGAGAGACGAGCAGTACTTC. This gives the protein CASSLRDEQYF.

The chain links TRBV5-5 to TRBJ2-5; TRBD1 aligns across 8 bases. This CDR3 contains 13 residues. Per the germline V gene, CDR1 is SGHKS and CDR2 is YYEKEE (reference sequence). Trimming took 4 bases from V and 5 from J; bases not matched to a gene: 4. The CDR3 sequence is CASSMRDRETQYF. As DNA, the CDR3 is TGTGCCAGCAGCATGCGGGACAGGGAGACCCAGTACTTC.

DNA of the CDR3: TGTGCCTGGAGTGCAGGGTTTCGCGACGAGCAGTACTTC. This encodes CAWSAGFRDEQYF. The J gene is TRBJ2-7, the V gene TRBV30; possibly TRBD1 for D (5 bases). V dropped 1 base and J dropped 5 bases, with 12 bases sitting between them. The CDR3 extends over 13 amino acids. The germline CDR1 and CDR2 sequences are GTSNPN and SVGIG (reference sequence). Combining the CDR3 with reference TRBV30 and TRBJ2-7 gives the whole variable domain SQTIHQWPATLVQPVGSPLSLECTVEGTSNPNLYWYRQAAGRGLQLLFYSVGIGQISSEVPQNLSASRPQDRQFILSSKKLLLSDSGFYLCAWSAGFRDEQYFGPGTRLTVT.

This clone was seen more than once but under ten times. The chain carries TRBV19 and TRBJ1-6; D is undetermined. Between the trimmed V and J ends, which lost 3 bases and 7 bases, there was a span of 13 bases. CDR3 size: 15 residues. Germline V CDR1 and CDR2: LNHDA, SQIVND (reference sequence). The CDR3 nucleotides are TGTGCCAGTAGTATTGGAAGGGAGGGCAATTCACCCCTCCACTTT. Translation: CASSIGREGNSPLHF.

The rearrangement uses TRBV5-1 and TRBJ1-1; D possibly corresponds to TRBD1 (5 bases). This CDR3 comprises 14 residues. Per germline, CDR1 SGHRS and CDR2 YFSETQ. V lost 9 bases to trimming and J lost 4 bases, with 19 bases between them. The CDR3: CATRDRVGGTEAFF. CDR3 coding DNA: TGCGCCACCCGGGACCGAGTCGGGGGCACTGAAGCTTTCTTT.